This TCR beta chain was found in a study of a mutant IDH1 vaccine in newly diagnosed glioma (dated by TCRdb to 2020 to 2023). Regarding the complete study: Patients received eight vaccinations in weeks 1, 3, 5, 7, 11, 15, 19 and 23, corresponding to visits V03 through V10. Vaccination started 4-6 weeks after radiotherapy alone, or was given together with temozolomide cycles in the groups whose treatment included chemotherapy. Of the 30 to 35 treated patients, 62.5% were male and around 38% were female, and a mean age of 40.4 years was recorded. Before enrollment, most patients had been given radiochemotherapy with temozolomide as standard therapy, while the rest had received either radiotherapy alone or temozolomide alone. Peripheral blood was drawn at six visits: V03 (baseline), V05, V07, V10, V12 and V13. For exploratory analyses, 25 to 30 treated patients had longitudinal TCRB deep sequencing done wherever samples were available. Overall study outcomes, separate from this receptor: Immune responses induced by the vaccine were seen in around 93% of patients across multiple MHC alleles. PBMC samples for TCRB deep sequencing were selected based on availability. It was noted by the authors that analyses of patient blood samples could not be reproduced owing to sample limitations. No apparent relationship was observed between pseudoprogression and alterations in the top peripheral T cell clonotypes detected by TCRB sequencing.

The time point label here, explained by the study, means: week 23, last vaccination. A 20-mer mutant IDH1 peptide at 300 micrograms in Montanide made up each vaccine dose, which was injected subcutaneously together with topical imiquimod. Donors had newly diagnosed WHO grade 3 or 4 IDH1-mutant astrocytomas with loss of nuclear ATRX. The samples were drawn from NOA16, a multicentre, single-arm, open-label phase I trial in Germany that tested a mutant IDH1 peptide vaccine in humans for the first time. The DNeasy Blood and Tissue Kit was used to extract genomic DNA from EDTA blood for TCRB sequencing. The library was built by means of the immunoSEQ multiplex PCR assay. Following the manufacturer's protocol, the hsTCRB Kit was used to amplify rearranged TCR beta chain sequences. Sequencing of TCRB libraries was carried out on an Illumina MiSeq. The original methods were these. Demultiplexing, trimming and gene mapping were performed with the kit vendor's proprietary platform. Sourced from immuneACCESS, this table was stored by TCRdb with only in-frame sequences that have V and J called. A share of the clones is absent; for the studies checked, an unresolved V gene accounts for under half, and the remainder has no known explanation. V, J and clone size are those of that table, while D and trimming were read from the DNA. The sample table records around 76,000 clones; around 85% of these occur just once. The ten biggest clones cover 0.7% to 0.95% of the sample.

Spanning cysteine to phenylalanine, the CDR3 consists of 14 amino acids. Of all the DNA, just the CDR3 is kept, 42 bases in frame from base 1. V is pruned by 6 bases and J by 9 bases, leaving 13 bases of the junction without a gene match. CDR1 and CDR2, looked up from the germline V gene, are MNHNS and SASEGT. As regards this clone: This receptor's antigen is unknown. Base qualities are not provided; no much larger clone lies one nucleotide away.

The clonotype was recovered from a woman in her fifties or sixties with glioma. The chain links TRBV6-1 with TRBJ1-2, with 7 middle bases fitting TRBD1. Sequencing was performed on PBMCs, taken from a glioma patient whose treatment included an IDH1 peptide vaccine. The CDR3 region: CASRRQGPSIRYTF. The nucleotides are TGTGCCAGCAGGAGACAGGGCCCCTCTATACGCTACACCTTC.